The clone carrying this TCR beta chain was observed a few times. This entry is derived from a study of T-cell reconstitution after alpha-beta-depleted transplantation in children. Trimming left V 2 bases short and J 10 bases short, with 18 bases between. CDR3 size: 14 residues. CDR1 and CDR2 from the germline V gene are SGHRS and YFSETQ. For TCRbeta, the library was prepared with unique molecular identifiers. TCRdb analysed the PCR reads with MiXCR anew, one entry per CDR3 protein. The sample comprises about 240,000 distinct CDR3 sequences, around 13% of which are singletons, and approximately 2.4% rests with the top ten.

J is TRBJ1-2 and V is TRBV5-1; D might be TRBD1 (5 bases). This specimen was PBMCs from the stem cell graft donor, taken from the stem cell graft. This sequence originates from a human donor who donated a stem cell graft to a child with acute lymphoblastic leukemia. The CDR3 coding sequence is TGCGCCAGCAGCTTCTCCGGGACCGACGGTGACTACACCTTC. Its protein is CASSFSGTDGDYTF.